What follows are 17 T cell receptor beta chains derived from one specimen sequenced in a study of shared clonotypes between healthy human individuals. Profiled with immunoSEQ multiplex PCR; TCRdb holds only in-frame clones, not every one. This sample yields around 2.1 million clones, of which just over 90% are seen a single time; roughly 1.7% belongs to the top ten. Terminally differentiated effector memory CD45RA+ cells were left out of the naive CD8 fraction, which was CD45RO-negative and positively selected for CCR7. The sample taken for sequencing was naive CD8+ T cells from PBMCs. The receptors here all came from a man aged 18 to 35 in good health. Some clones in this sample may be carry-over from other donors' samples.

This sequence joins TRBV30 and TRBJ2-5; D possibly corresponds to TRBD2 (6 bases). The end of the DNA aligns better with TRBJ2-7, so the J call may be wrong. Looked up from germline, CDR1 is GTSNPN and CDR2 is SVGIG (reference sequence). The CDR3 length is 14 residues. The CDR3 DNA sequence: TGTGCCTGGAGTGTGGGCGGGGAATCCTACGAGCAGTACTTC. Amino acids: CAWSVGGESYEQYF.

The J gene is TRBJ1-4, the V gene TRBV5-8; D ambiguous. The germline V and J ends were trimmed by 3 bases and 2 bases, with 14 bases remaining between them. CDR3 length equals 16 residues. The germline V gene encodes CDR1 SGHTS and CDR2 YDEGEE. The CDR3 DNA follows: TGTGCCAGCAGCTCGGGCCTGGGTGGCACTAATGAAAAACTGTTTTTT. It codes for CASSSGLGGTNEKLFF.

The chain couples TRBV9 to TRBJ1-3, with D uncertain. The CDR3 is 12 amino acids. CDR1 is SGDLS and CDR2 is YYNGEE in the germline V gene. The V end lost 4 bases, the J end lost 7 bases, and 9 bases lay between the germline ends. CDR3 sequence reads: CASSSEGNTIYF. Here the CDR3 DNA reads TGTGCCAGCAGCTCGGAAGGGAACACCATATATTTT.

The rearrangement links TRBV5-1 to TRBJ2-1; 8 bases are shared with TRBD1. Losses at the gene ends were 4 bases for V and 0 bases for J; bases not matched to a gene: 9. There are 17 residues in the CDR3. CDR1 is SGHRS, CDR2 YFSETQ, per germline. CDR3 coding DNA: TGCGCCAGCAGCCCCCTGGGACAGGCGTACTCCTACAATGAGCAGTTCTTC. This encodes CASSPLGQAYSYNEQFF.

The gene calls are TRBV7-2 and TRBJ2-7, with D possibly being TRBD2 (5 bases). Germline-derived CDR1 and CDR2 are SGHTA and FQGNSA. The CDR3 length is 13 residues. V was shortened by 3 bases and J by 7 bases, with 13 bases between the two germline ends. CDR3 sequence reads: CASSFAGPGEQYF. CDR3 DNA sequence: TGTGCCAGCAGCTTTGCAGGACCGGGGGAGCAGTACTTC.

This rearrangement joins TRBV7-9 to TRBJ2-5; D remains ambiguous. The germline CDR1 and CDR2 sequences are SEHNR and FQNEAQ (reference sequence). This CDR3 has 14 amino acids. Trimming removed 5 bases from V and 0 bases from J, with 10 bases in between. The CDR3 is CASSPDGYQETQYF. CDR3 in DNA: TGTGCCAGCAGCCCGGACGGGTACCAAGAGACCCAGTACTTC. Supplemented by reference TRBV7-9 and TRBJ2-5, the full variable domain reads DTGVSQNPRHKITKRGQNVTFRCDPISEHNRLYWYRQTLGQGPEFLTYFQNEAQLEKSRLLSDRFSAERPKGSFSTLEIQRTEQGDSAMYLCASSPDGYQETQYFGPGTRLLVL.

Remarks on this clone: Its ends do not fully match the called genes, so a read error is possible. The gene calls are TRBV5-4 and TRBJ2-1; 14 bases agree with TRBD2. Germline V gives CDR1 SGHNT, CDR2 YYREEE (reference sequence). CDR3 size: 15 residues. DNA for the CDR3: TGTGCCCGCAGCCGACTAGCGGGAGGGCCAAATGAGCAGTTCTTC. It specifies CARSRLAGGPNEQFF.

This chain uses TRBV28 with TRBJ1-4, with D possibly matching TRBD1 (5 bases). The V gene lost 2 bases and the J gene lost 8 bases, with 12 bases spanning the gap. The germline gives CDR1 MDHEN, CDR2 SYDVKM. This CDR3 has 14 residues. The chain's CDR3 is CASSLPRESEKLFF. DNA for the CDR3: TGTGCCAGCAGTTTACCCAGGGAGAGCGAAAAACTGTTTTTT.

The chain uses TRBV4-1 and TRBJ1-5; D remains ambiguous. Trimming pared 0 bases from V and 7 bases from J, leaving 13 bases between. CDR3 size: 15 residues. Germline assignment: CDR1 MGHRA and CDR2 YSYEKL. The CDR3 region has the DNA TGCGCCAGCAGCCAAGATGAGTCTAAACGCCAGCCCCAGCATTTT. This sequence encodes CASSQDESKRQPQHF.

The rearrangement joins TRBV11-2 to TRBJ2-1; 8 bases match TRBD2. CDR1 and CDR2 (germline): SGHAT, FQNNGV. This CDR3 is 13 amino acids long. Germline trimming cut 1 base from V and 15 bases from J; bases unmatched to any gene: 8. The CDR3 loop is CASSLGGTSVPFF. The CDR3 DNA reads as TGTGCCAGCAGCTTAGGGGGGACTAGTGTTCCGTTCTTC.

The chain recombines TRBV19 with TRBJ2-2, with a possible D match to TRBD2 (5 bases). CDR3 length equals 14 residues. V was shortened by 6 bases and J by 6 bases, with 14 bases between the two germline ends. Germline V gives CDR1 LNHDA, CDR2 SQIVND (reference sequence). Here the CDR3 DNA reads TGTGCCAGTAGGGGCTGGGGAGTGCCCGGGGAGCTGTTTTTT. As protein: CASRGWGVPGELFF.

This clone was seen once. The chain has TRBV4-1 and TRBJ2-7, with unresolved D. Per germline, CDR1 MGHRA and CDR2 YSYEKL. The ends were cut back, 1 base at V and 5 bases at J, with 9 bases in the middle. The CDR3 is 13 residues long. The CDR3 protein is CASSQGVNDEQYF. The CDR3 DNA reads as TGCGCCAGCAGCCAAGGGGTGAACGACGAGCAGTACTTC.

V is TRBV27 and J is TRBJ2-5, with D possibly being TRBD2 (6 bases). CDR1 and CDR2 (germline): MNHEY, SMNVEV (reference sequence). The CDR3 length is 14 residues. Trimming took 2 bases from V and 2 from J, leaving 9 bases between them. CDR3 in amino acids: CASSLAGRQETQYF. The CDR3, as DNA: TGTGCCAGCAGTTTAGCGGGGCGGCAAGAGACCCAGTACTTC.

The sample holds one count of this clone. The chain couples TRBV4-1 to TRBJ2-7; 7 bases match TRBD1. V gave up 5 bases and J gave up 3 bases; unmatched junction bases: 7. Per the germline V gene, CDR1 is MGHRA and CDR2 is YSYEKL. This CDR3 has 14 amino acids. Written as DNA, the CDR3 is TGCGCCAGCAGCTCCGACAGGGCCAGCTACGAGCAGTACTTC. Translating gives CASSSDRASYEQYF.

The DNA of the CDR3 is TGCGCCAGCAGCCAACCCAGGGTGGGGGGTCAACCAGATACGCAGTATTTT. Translation: CASSQPRVGGQPDTQYF. The J gene is TRBJ2-3, the V gene TRBV5-1; perhaps TRBD2 as D (6 bases). Germline V gene data show CDR1 as SGHRS and CDR2 as YFSETQ. The V end was cut by 4 bases, the J end by 4 bases, with 22 bases between. This CDR3 has 17 amino acids.

The chain combines TRBV19 with TRBJ2-7, with 8 nucleotides matching TRBD1. The CDR3 covers 15 residues. CDR1 LNHDA and CDR2 SQIVND come from the germline V gene (reference sequence). Trimming removed 4 bases from V and 7 bases from J; junction bases left unmatched: 12. This CDR3 reads CASSNPSPRGQEQYF. The CDR3 DNA is TGTGCCAGTAGTAACCCATCCCCCAGGGGGCAAGAGCAGTACTTC.

The chain has TRBV27 and TRBJ1-2; 12 bases align to TRBD1. Unmatched junction bases numbered 10, after V lost 6 bases and J lost 8 bases. CDR1 MNHEY and CDR2 SMNVEV come from the germline V gene (reference sequence). The CDR3 sequence is 15 residues long. CDR3 amino acids: CASSPSGTGGSGYTF. The CDR3 bases are TGTGCCAGCAGCCCCTCCGGGACAGGGGGCAGCGGCTACACCTTC.